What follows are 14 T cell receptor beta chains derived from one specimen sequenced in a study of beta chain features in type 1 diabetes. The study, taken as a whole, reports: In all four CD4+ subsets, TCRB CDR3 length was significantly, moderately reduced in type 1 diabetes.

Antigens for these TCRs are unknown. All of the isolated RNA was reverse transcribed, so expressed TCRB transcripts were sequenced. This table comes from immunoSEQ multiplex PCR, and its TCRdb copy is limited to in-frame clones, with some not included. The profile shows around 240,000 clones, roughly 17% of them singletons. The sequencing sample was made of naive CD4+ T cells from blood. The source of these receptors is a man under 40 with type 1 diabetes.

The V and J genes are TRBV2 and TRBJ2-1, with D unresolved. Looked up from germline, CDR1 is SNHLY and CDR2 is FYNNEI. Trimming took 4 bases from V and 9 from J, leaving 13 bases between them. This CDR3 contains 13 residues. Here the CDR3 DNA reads TGTGCCAGCAGTGGAACAGTACTCGGTGAGCAGTTCTTC. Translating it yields CASSGTVLGEQFF.

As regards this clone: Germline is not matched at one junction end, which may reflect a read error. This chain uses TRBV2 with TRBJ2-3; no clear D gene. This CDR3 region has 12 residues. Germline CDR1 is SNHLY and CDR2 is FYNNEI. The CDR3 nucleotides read TGTGCCGGCAGGTCCGGCACAGATACGCAGTATTTT. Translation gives CAGRSGTDTQYF.

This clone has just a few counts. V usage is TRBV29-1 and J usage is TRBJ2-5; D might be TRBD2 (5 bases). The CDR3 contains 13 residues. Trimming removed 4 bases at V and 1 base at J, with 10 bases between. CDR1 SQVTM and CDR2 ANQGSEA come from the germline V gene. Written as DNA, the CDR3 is TGCAGCGTTGCAGGACTCACCCAAGAGACCCAGTACTTC. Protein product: CSVAGLTQETQYF.

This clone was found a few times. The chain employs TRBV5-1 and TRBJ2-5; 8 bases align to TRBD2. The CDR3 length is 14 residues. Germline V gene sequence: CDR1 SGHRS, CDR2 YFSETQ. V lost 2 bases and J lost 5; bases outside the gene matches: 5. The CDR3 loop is CASSFTSGWETQYF. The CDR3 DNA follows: TGCGCCAGCAGCTTCACTAGCGGATGGGAGACCCAGTACTTC.

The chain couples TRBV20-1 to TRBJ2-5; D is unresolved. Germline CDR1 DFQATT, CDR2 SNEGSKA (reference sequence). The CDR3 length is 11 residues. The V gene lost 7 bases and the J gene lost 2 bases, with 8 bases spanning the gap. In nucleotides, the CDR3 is TGCAGTGTGCAGGATCAAGAGACCCAGTACTTC. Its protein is CSVQDQETQYF.

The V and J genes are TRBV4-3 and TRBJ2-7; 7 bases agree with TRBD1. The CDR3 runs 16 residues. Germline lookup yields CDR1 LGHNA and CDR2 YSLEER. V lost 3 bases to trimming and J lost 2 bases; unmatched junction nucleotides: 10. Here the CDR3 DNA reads TGCGCCAGCAGCCAGGGATTCGACAGGGAAACCTACGAGCAGTACTTC. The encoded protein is CASSQGFDRETYEQYF.

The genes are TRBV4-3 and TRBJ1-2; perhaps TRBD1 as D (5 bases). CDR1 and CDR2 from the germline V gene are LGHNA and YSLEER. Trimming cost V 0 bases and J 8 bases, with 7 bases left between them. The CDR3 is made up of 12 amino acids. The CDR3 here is CASSQEQGGYTF. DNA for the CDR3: TGCGCCAGCAGCCAAGAGCAGGGAGGCTACACCTTC.

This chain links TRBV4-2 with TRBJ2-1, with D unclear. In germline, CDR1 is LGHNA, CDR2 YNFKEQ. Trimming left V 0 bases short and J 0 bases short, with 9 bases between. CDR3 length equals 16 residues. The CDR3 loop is CASSQDPVPSYNEQFF. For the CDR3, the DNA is TGTGCCAGCAGCCAAGATCCCGTTCCCTCCTACAATGAGCAGTTCTTC.

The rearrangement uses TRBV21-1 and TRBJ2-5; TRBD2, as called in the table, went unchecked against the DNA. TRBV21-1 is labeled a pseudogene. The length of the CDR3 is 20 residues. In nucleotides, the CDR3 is TGTGCCAGCACCTACCGACTCTCGTCCCCTGTTTCGGCGGGGGGCGAGACCCAGTACTTC. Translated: CASTYRLSSPVSAGGETQYF.

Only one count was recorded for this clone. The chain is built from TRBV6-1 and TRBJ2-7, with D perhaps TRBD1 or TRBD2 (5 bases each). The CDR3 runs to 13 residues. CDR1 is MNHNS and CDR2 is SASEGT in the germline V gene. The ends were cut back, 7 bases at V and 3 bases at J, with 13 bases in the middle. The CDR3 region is CASTGRGVYEQYF. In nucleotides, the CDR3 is TGTGCCAGCACGGGGCGAGGGGTCTACGAGCAGTACTTC.

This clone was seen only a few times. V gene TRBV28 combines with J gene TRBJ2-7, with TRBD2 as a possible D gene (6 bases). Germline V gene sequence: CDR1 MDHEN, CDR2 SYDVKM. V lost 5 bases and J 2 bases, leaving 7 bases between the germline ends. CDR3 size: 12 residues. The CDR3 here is CASSPGAYEQYF. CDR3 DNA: TGTGCCAGCAGTCCGGGAGCCTACGAGCAGTACTTC.

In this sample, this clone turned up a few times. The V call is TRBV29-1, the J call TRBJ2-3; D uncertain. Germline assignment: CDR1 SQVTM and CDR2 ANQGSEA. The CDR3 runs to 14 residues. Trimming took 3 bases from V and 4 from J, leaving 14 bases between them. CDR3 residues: CSVDTPLDSDTQYF. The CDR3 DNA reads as TGCAGCGTTGACACACCTCTTGATTCAGATACGCAGTATTTT.

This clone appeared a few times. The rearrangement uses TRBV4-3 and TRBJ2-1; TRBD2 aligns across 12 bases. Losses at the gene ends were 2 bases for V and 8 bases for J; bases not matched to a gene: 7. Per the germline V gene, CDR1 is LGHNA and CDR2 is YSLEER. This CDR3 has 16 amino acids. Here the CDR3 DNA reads TGCGCCAGCAGCCAACAGACTAGCGGGAGTACGGATGAGCAGTTCTTC. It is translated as CASSQQTSGSTDEQFF.

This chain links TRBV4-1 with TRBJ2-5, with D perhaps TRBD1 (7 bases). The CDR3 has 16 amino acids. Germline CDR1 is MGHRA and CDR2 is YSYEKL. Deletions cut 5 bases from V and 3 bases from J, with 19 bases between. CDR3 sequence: CASSNVVGGQKETQYF. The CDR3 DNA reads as TGCGCCAGCAGCAATGTAGTGGGGGGACAGAAAGAGACCCAGTACTTC.